The present T cell receptor beta chain was sequenced within a study of metastatic and nonmetastatic thyroid tumors. MiXCR reprocessed the PCR reads for TCRdb. The sample contains 11,000 to 15,000 clones, less than 30% of which appear only once. Trimming removed 2 bases from V and 5 bases from J, with 10 bases in between. Germline CDR1 and CDR2: SGHTA and FQGTGA. The CDR3 runs to 14 residues. Patients underwent thyroid surgery, and none had received any treatment before it. The TCR comes from a female donor with papillary thyroid cancer or a benign thyroid nodule (not recorded which). Some clones in this sample may be carry-over from other donors' samples. The specimen sequenced was tumor tissue. The chain couples TRBV7-3 to TRBJ2-1; D may be TRBD2 (5 bases). CDR3 amino acids: CASSLSAGNNEQFF. For the CDR3, the DNA is TGTGCCAGCAGCTTATCTGCGGGCAACAATGAGCAGTTCTTC.